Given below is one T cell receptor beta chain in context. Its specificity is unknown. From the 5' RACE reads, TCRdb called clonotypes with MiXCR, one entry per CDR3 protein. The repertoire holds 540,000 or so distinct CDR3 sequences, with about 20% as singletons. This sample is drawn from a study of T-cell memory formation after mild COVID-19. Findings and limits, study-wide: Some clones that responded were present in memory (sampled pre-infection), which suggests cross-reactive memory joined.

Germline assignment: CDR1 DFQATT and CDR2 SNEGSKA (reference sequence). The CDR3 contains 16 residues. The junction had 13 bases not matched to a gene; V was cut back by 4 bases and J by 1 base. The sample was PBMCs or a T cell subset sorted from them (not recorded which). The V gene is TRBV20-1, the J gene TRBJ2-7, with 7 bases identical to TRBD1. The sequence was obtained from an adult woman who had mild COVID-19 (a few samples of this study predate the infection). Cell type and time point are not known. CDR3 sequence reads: CSANLRTGFLSYEQYF. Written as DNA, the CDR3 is TGCAGTGCTAACCTCCGGACAGGTTTCCTTTCCTACGAGCAGTACTTC.